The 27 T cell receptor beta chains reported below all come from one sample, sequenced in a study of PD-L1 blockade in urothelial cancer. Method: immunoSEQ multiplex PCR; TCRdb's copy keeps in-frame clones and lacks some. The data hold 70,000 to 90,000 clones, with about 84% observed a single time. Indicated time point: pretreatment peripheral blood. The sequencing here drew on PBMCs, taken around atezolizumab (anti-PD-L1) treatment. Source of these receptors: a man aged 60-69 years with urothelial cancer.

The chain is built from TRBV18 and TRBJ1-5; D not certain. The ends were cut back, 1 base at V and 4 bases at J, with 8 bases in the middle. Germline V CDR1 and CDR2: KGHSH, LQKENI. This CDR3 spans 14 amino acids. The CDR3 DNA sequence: TGTGCCAGCTCACCACTCGAACGGAATCAGCCCCAGCATTTT. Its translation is CASSPLERNQPQHF.

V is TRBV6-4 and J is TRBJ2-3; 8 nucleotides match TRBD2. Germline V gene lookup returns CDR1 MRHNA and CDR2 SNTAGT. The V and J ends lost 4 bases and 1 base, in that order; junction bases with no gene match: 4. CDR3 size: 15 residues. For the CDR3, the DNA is TGTGCCAGCAGTGTCGAGACTAGCGGCACAGATACGCAGTATTTT. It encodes CASSVETSGTDTQYF.

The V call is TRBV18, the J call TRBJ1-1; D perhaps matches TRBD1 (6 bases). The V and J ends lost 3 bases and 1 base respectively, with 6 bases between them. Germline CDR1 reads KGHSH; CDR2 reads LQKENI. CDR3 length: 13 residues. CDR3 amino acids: CASSPTGNTEAFF. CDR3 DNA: TGTGCCAGCTCACCGACAGGGAACACTGAAGCTTTCTTT.

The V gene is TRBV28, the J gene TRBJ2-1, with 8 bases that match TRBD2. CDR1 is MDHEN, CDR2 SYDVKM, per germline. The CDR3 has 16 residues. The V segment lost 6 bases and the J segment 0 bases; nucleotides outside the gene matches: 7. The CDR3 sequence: CASRSAGVSSYNEQFF. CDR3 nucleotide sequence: TGTGCCAGCAGATCAGCGGGGGTGAGCTCCTACAATGAGCAGTTCTTC.

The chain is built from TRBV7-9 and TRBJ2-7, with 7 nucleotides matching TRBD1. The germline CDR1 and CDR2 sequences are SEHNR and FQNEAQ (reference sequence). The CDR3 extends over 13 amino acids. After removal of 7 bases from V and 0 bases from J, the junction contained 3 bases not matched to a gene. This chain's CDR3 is CASTTGPSYEQYF. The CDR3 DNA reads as TGTGCCAGCACGACAGGGCCCTCCTACGAGCAGTACTTC.

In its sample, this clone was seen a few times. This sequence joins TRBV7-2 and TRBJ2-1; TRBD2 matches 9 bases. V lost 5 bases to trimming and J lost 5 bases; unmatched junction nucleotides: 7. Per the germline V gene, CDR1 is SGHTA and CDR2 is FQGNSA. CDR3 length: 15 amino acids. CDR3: CASSADLAGHNEQFF. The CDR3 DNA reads TGTGCCAGCAGCGCAGACCTAGCGGGGCACAATGAGCAGTTCTTC.

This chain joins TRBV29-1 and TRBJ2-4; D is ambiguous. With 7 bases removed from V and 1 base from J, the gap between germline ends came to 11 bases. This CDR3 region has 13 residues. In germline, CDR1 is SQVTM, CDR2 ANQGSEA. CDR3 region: CSGLSEAKNIQYF. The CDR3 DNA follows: TGCAGCGGACTGTCCGAGGCCAAAAACATTCAGTACTTC.

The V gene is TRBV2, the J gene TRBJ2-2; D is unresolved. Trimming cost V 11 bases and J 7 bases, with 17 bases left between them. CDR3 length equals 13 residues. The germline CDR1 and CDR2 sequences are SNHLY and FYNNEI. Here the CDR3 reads CAGRVLGIGELFF. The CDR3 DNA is TGTGCCGGCCGGGTGCTCGGAATCGGGGAGCTGTTTTTT.

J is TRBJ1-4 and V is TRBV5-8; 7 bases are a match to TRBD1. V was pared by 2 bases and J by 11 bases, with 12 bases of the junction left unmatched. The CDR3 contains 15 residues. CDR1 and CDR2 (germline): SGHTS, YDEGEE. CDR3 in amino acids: CASSFQGQPPGKLFF. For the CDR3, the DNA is TGTGCCAGCAGCTTCCAGGGACAGCCTCCAGGGAAACTGTTTTTT.

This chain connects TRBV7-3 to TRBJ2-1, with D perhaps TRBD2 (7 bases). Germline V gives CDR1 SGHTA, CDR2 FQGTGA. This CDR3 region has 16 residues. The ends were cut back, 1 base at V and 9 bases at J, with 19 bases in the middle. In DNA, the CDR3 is TGTGCCAGCAGCTTAATGGCGGCGGGGGCCTTCGGTGAGCAGTTCTTC. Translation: CASSLMAAGAFGEQFF.

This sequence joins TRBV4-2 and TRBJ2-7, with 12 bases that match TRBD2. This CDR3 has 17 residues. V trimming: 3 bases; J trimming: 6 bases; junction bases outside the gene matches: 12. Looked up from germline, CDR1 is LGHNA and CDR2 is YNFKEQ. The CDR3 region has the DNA TGTGCCAGCAGCCAGCTAGAGACTAGCGGGAGTCTATCCGAGCAGTACTTC. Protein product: CASSQLETSGSLSEQYF.

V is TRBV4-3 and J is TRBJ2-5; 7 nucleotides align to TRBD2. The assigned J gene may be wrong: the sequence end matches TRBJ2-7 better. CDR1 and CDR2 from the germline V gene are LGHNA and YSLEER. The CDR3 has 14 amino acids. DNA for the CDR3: TGCGCCAGCAGCCCGAGGCTAGCGGCCTACGAGCAGTACTTC. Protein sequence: CASSPRLAAYEQYF.

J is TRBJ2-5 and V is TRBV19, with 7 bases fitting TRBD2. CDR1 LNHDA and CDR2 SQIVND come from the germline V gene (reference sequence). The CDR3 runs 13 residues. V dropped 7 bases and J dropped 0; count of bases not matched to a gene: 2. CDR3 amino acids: CASMRGNQETQYF. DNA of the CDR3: TGTGCCAGTATGCGGGGGAACCAAGAGACCCAGTACTTC.

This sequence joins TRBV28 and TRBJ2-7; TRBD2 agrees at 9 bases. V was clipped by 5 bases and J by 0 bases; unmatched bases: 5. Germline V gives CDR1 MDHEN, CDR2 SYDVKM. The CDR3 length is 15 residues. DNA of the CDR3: TGTGCCAGCAGTCAGCGGGGGGTATTCTCCTACGAGCAGTACTTC. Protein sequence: CASSQRGVFSYEQYF. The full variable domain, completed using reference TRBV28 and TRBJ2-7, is DVKVTQSSRYLVKRTGEKVFLECVQDMDHENMFWYRQDPGLGLRLIYFSYDVKMKEKGDIPEGYSVSREKKERFSLILESASTNQTSMYLCASSQRGVFSYEQYFGPGTRLTVT.

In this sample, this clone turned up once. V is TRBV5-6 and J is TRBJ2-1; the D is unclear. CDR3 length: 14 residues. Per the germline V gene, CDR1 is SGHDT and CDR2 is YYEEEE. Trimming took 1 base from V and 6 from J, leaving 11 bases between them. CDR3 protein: CASSLRRLINEQFF. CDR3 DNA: TGTGCCAGCAGCTTGCGTCGACTCATCAATGAGCAGTTCTTC. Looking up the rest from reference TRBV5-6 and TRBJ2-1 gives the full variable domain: DAGVTQSPTHLIKTRGQQVTLRCSPKSGHDTVSWYQQALGQGPQFIFQYYEEEERQRGNFPDRFSGHQFPNYSSELNVNALLLGDSALYLCASSLRRLINEQFFGPGTRLTVL.

The CDR3 nucleotides read TGTGCCAGCAAGACTCAGGGAAGCCAGGGCAATAATTCACCCCTCCACTTT. It encodes CASKTQGSQGNNSPLHF. V and J are TRBV2 and TRBJ1-6; tentatively, D is TRBD1 (5 bases). Trimming took 7 bases from V and 5 from J, leaving 21 bases between them. Germline CDR1 and CDR2: SNHLY and FYNNEI. This CDR3 is 17 amino acids long.

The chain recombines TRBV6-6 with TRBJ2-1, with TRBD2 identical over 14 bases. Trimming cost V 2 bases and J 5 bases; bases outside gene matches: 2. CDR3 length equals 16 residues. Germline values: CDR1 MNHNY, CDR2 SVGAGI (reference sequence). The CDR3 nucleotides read TGTGCCAGCAGTTACGCGGGACTAGCGGGAGACAATGAGCAGTTCTTC. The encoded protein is CASSYAGLAGDNEQFF.

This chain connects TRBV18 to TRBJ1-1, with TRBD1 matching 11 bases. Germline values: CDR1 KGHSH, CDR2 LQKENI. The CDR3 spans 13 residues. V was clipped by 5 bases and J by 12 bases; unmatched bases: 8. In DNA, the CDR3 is TGTGCCAGCTCATCCGGACAGGGGGCTGCTTCTTTCTTT. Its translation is CASSSGQGAASFF.

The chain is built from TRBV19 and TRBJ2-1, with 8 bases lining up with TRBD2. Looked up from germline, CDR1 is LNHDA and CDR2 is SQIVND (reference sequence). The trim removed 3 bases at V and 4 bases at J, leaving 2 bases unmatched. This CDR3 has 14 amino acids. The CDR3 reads CASSIGGGYNEQFF. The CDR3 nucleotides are TGTGCCAGTAGTATTGGCGGGGGGTACAATGAGCAGTTCTTC.

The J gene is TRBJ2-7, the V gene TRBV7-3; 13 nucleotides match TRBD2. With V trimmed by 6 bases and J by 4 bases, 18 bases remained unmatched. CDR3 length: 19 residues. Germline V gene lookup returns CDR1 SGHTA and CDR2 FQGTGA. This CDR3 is CASSSKSPGLAGQSYEQYF. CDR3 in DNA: TGTGCCAGCAGTTCTAAATCTCCGGGACTAGCGGGACAAAGTTACGAGCAGTACTTC.

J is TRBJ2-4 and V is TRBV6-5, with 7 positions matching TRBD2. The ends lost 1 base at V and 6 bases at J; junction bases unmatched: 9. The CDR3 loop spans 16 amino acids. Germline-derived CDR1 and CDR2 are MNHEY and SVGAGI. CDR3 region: CASSYFGLGLRNIQYF. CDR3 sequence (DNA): TGTGCCAGCAGTTACTTTGGACTAGGGCTGAGAAACATTCAGTACTTC.

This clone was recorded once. CDR3 bases: TGTGCCAGCAGCCCCCAGAATTCTGGAAACACCATATATTTT. As protein: CASSPQNSGNTIYF. This chain links TRBV9 with TRBJ1-3; D remains ambiguous. Germline lookup yields CDR1 SGDLS and CDR2 YYNGEE. Trimming removed 4 bases from V and 1 base from J, with 9 bases in between. The CDR3 totals 14 residues.

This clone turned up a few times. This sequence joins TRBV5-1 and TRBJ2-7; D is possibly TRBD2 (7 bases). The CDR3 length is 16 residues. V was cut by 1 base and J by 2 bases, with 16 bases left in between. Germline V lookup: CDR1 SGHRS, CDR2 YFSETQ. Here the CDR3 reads CASSLNIRGATYEQYF. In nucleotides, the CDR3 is TGCGCCAGCAGCTTGAATATTCGGGGGGCAACCTACGAGCAGTACTTC.

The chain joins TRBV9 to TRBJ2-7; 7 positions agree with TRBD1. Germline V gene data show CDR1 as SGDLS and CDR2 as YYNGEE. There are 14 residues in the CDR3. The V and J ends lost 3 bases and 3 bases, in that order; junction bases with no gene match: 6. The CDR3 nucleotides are TGTGCCAGCAGCGAATCCGGGACAGACTACGAGCAGTACTTC. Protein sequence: CASSESGTDYEQYF.

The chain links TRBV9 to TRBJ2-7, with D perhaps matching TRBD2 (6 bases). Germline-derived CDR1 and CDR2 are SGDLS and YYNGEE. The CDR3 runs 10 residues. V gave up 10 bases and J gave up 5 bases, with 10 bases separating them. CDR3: CAAGGNEQYF. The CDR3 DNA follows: TGTGCCGCCGGCGGGAACGAGCAGTACTTC.

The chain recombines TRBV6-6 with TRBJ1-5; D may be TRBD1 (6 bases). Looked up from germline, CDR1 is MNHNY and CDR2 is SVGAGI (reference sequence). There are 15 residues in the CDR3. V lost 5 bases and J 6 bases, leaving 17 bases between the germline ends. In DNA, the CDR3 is TGTGCCAGCAGTAGCCCCACAGGGACGGGTCAGCCCCAGCATTTT. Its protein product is CASSSPTGTGQPQHF.

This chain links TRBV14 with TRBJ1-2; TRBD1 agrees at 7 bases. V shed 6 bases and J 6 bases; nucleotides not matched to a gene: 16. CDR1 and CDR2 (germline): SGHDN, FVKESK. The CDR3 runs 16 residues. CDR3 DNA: TGTGCCAGCAGTTCCACCTGGGACAGAGCAGACAATGGCTACACCTTC. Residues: CASSSTWDRADNGYTF.